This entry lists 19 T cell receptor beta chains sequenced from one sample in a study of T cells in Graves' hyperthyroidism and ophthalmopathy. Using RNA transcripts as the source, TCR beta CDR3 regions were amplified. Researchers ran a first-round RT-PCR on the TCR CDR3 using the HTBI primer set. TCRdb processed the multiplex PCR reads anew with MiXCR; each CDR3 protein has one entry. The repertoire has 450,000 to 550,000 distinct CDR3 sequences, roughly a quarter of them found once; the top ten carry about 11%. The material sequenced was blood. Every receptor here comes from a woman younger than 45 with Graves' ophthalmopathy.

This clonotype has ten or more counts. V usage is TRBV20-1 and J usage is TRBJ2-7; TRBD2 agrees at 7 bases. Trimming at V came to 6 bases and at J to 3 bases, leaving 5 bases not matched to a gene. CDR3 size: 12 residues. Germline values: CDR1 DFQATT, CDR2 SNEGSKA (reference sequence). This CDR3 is CSAGDYRYEQYF. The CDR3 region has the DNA TGCAGTGCGGGGGACTACCGCTACGAGCAGTACTTC.

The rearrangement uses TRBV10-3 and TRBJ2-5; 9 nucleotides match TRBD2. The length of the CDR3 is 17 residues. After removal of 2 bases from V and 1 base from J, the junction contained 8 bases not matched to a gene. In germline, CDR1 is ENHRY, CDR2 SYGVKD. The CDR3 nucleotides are TGTGCCATCAGTGAGCTTGTAGCGGGGGCAACCCAAGAGACCCAGTACTTC. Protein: CAISELVAGATQETQYF.

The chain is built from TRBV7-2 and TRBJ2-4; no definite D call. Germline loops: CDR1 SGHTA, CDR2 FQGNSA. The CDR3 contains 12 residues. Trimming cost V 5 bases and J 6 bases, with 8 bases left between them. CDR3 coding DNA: TGTGCCAGCAGCCGGCCTACAAACATTCAGTACTTC. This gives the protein CASSRPTNIQYF.

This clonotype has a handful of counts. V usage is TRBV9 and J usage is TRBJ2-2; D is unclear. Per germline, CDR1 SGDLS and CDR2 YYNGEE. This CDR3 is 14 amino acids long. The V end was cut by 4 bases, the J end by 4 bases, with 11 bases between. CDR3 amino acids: CASSPPPGTGELFF. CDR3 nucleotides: TGTGCCAGCAGCCCCCCTCCCGGCACCGGGGAGCTGTTTTTT.

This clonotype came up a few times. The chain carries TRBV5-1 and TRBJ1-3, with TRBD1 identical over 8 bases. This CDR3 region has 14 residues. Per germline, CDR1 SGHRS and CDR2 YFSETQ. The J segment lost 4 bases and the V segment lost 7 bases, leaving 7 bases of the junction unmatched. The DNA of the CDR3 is TGCGCCAGCTCCGACCGGGACAGGGGAAACACCATATATTTT. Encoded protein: CASSDRDRGNTIYF. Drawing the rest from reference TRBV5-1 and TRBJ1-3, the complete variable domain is KAGVTQTPRYLIKTRGQQVTLSCSPISGHRSVSWYQQTPGQGLQFLFEYFSETQRNKGNFPGRFSGRQFSNSRSEMNVSTLELGDSALYLCASSDRDRGNTIYFGEGSWLTVV.

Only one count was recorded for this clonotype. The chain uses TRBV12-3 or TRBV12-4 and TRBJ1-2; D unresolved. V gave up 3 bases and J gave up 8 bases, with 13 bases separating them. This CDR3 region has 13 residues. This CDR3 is CASSFPGENGYTF. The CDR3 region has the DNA TGTGCCAGCAGTTTCCCCGGAGAGAACGGCTACACCTTC.

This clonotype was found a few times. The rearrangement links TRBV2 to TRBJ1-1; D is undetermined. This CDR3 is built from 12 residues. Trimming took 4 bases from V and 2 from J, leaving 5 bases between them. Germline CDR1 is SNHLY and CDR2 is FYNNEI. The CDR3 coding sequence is TGTGCCAGCAGTGGGGATAACACTGAAGCTTTCTTT. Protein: CASSGDNTEAFF.

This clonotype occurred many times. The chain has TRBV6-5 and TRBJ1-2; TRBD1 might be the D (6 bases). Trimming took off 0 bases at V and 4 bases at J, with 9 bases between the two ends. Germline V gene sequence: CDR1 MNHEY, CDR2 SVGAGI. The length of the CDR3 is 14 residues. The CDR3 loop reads CASSYSRDTYGYTF. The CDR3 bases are TGTGCCAGCAGTTACTCCCGGGACACCTATGGCTACACCTTC.

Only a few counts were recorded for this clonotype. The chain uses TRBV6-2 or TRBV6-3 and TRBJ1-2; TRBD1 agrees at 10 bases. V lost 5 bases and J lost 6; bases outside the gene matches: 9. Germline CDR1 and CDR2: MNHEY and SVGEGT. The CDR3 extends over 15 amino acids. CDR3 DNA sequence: TGTGCCAGCAGTCCACCCGGGACAGGGGATCATGGCTACACCTTC. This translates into CASSPPGTGDHGYTF.

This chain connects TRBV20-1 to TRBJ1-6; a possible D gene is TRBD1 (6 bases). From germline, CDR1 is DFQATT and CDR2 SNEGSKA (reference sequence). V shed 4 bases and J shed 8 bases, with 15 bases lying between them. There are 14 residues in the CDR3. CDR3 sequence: CSAKGTLAYSPLHF. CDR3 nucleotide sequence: TGCAGTGCTAAGGGGACACTTGCCTATTCACCCCTCCACTTT.

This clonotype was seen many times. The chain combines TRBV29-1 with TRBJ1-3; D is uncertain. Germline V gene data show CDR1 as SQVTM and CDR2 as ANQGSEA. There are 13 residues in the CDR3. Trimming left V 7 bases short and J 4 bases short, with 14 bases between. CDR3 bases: TGCAGCGCAAATGGAGGGTCCGGAAACACCATATATTTT. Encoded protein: CSANGGSGNTIYF.

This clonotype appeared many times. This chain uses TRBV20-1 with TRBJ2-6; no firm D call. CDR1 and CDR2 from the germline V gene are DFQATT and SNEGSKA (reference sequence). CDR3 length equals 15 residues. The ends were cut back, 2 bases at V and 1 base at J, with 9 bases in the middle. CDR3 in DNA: TGCAGTGCTAGATTGATTATTTCTGGGGCCAACGTCCTGACTTTC. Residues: CSARLIISGANVLTF.

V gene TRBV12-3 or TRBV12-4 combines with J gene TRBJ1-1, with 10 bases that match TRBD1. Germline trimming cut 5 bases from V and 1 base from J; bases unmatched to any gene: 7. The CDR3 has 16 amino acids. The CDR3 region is CASSNMGQGSNTEAFF. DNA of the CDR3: TGTGCCAGCAGTAACATGGGACAGGGGTCGAACACTGAAGCTTTCTTT.

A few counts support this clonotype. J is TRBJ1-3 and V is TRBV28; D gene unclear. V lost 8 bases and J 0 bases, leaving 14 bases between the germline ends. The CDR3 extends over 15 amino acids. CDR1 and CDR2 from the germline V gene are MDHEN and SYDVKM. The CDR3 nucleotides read TGTGCCAGCGAGTCTCCGGGTTTCTCTGGAAACACCATATATTTT. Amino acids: CASESPGFSGNTIYF.

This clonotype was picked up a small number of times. This chain's CDR3 is CASSRTGGQTYEQYF. The DNA for the CDR3 is TGTGCCAGCAGTCGTACCGGGGGACAGACCTACGAGCAGTACTTC. This chain connects TRBV6-1 to TRBJ2-7; possibly TRBD1 for D (7 bases). Germline V gene sequence: CDR1 MNHNS, CDR2 SASEGT. The CDR3 runs to 15 residues. The V gene lost 5 bases and the J gene lost 2 bases, with 16 bases spanning the gap.

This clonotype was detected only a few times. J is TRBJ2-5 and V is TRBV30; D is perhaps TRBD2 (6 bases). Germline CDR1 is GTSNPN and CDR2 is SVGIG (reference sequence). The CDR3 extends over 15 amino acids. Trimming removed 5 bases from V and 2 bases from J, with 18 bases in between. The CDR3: CAWGRVGGPQETQYF. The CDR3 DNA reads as TGTGCCTGGGGAAGAGTGGGAGGTCCGCAAGAGACCCAGTACTTC.

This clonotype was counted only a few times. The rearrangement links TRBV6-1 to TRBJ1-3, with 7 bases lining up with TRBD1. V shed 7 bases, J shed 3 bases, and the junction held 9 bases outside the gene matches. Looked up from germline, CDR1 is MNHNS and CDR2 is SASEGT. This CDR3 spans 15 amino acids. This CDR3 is CASTEEGAVGNTIYF. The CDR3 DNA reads TGTGCCAGCACGGAGGAGGGGGCGGTTGGAAACACCATATATTTT.

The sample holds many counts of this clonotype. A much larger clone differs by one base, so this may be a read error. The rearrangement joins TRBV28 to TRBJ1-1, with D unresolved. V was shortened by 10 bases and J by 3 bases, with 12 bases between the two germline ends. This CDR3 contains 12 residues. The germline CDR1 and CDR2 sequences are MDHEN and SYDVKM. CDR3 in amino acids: CANKTGDTEAFF. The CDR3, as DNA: TGTGCCAACAAAACCGGGGACACTGAAGCTTTCTTT.

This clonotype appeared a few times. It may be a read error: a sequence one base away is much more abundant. This CDR3 reads CATGTALQETKYF. The CDR3 DNA reads TGTGCCACCGGGACGGCCCTCCAAGAGACCAAGTACTTC. The chain employs TRBV24-1 and TRBJ2-5, with D possibly being TRBD1 or TRBD2 (5 bases each). The CDR3 has 13 residues. Germline V lookup: CDR1 KGHDR, CDR2 SFDVKD.